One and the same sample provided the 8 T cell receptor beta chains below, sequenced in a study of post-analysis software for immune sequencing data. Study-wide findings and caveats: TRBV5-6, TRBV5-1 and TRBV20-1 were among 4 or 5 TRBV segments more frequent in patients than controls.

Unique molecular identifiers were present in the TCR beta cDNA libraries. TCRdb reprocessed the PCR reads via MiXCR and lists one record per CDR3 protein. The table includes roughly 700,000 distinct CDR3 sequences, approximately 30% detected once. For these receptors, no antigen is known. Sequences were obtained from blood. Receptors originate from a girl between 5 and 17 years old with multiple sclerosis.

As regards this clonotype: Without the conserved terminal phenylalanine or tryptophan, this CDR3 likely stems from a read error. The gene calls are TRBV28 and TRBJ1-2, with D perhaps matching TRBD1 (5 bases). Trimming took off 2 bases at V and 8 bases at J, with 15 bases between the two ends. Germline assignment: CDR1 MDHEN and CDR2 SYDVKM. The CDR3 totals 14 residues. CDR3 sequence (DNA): TGTGCCAGCAGTTTAGAGGGACCAACGGGAGGCTACACCATC. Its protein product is CASSLEGPTGGYTI.

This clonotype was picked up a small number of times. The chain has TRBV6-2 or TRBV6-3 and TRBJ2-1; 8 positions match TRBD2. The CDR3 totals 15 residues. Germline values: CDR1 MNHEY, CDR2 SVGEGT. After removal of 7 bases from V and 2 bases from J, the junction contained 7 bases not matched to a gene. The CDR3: CASNLPGLAYNEQFF. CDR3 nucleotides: TGTGCCAGCAACTTACCGGGACTAGCCTACAATGAGCAGTTCTTC.

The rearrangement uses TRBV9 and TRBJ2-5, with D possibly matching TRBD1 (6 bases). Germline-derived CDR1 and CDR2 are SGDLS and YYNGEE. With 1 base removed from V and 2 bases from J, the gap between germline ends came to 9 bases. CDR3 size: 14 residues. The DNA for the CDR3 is TGTGCCAGCAGCGTACAGGGGACACAAGAGACCCAGTACTTC. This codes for CASSVQGTQETQYF.

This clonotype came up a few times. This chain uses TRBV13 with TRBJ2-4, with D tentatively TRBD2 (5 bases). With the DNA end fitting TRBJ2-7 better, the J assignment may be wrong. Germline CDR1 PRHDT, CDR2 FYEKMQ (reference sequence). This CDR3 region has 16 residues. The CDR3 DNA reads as TGTGCCAGCAGCTCCTCCCTCCGGCGGGCCCCCTACGAGCAGTACTTC. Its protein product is CASSSSLRRAPYEQYF.

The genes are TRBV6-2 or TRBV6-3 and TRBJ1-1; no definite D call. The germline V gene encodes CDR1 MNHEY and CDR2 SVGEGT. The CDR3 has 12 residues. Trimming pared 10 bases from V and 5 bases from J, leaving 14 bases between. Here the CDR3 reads CATVGWPTEAFF. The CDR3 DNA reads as TGTGCCACCGTGGGGTGGCCGACTGAAGCTTTCTTT.

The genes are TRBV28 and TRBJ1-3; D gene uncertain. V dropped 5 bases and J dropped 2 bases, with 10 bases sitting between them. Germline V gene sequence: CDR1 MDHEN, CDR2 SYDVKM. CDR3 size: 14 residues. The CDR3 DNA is TGTGCCAGCAGTCCTCGGACCGCTGGAAACACCATATATTTT. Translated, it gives CASSPRTAGNTIYF.

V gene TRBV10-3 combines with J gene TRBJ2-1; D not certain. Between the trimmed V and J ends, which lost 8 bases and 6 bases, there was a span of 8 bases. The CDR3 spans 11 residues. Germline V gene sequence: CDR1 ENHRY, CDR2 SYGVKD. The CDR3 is CAIEKSNEQFF. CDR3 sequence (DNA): TGTGCCATCGAAAAGAGCAATGAGCAGTTCTTC.

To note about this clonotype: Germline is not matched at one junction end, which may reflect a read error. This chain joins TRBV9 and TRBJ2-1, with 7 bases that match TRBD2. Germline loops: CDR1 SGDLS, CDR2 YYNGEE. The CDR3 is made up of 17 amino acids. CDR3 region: CAGSVGEGGGLYNEQFF. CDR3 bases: TGTGCCGGCAGCGTAGGCGAGGGCGGGGGTCTTTACAATGAGCAGTTCTTC. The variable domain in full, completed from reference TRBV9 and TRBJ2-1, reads DSGVTQTPKHLITATGQRVTLRCSPRSGDLSVYWYQQSLDQGLQFLIQYYNGEERAKGNILERFSAQQFPDLHSELNLSSLELGDSALYFCAGSVGEGGGLYNEQFFGPGTRLTVL.